The clone carrying this T cell receptor beta chain appeared many times. The antigen remains unidentified. The use of a sample-barcoded 5' primer and a J-beta primer mix characterized a second PCR of roughly 7 to 11 cycles. Every single cDNA molecule received a tag from a template-switch adaptor with 12 random nucleotides. TCRdb reprocessed the 5' RACE reads with MiXCR, giving one entry per CDR3 protein. The sample holds some 640,000 distinct CDR3 sequences; 49% are singletons and the top ten take 25% to 35%. The sample originates from a study of blood T cells in healthy people across ages. Findings and limits, study-wide: Relative to aged donors, long-lived donors carried more naive CD4+ cells and displayed higher diversity.

The CDR3 is 17 residues long. This sequence joins TRBV21-1 and TRBJ1-2; the D call of TRBD1 is as the table states it, not checked on the DNA. TRBV21-1 is tagged as a pseudogene. The sequencing input was blood. This sequence originates from a woman aged 60-75 years in good health. The CDR3 is CASSSPSPGQEDYGYTF. The CDR3 DNA sequence: TGTGCCAGCAGCTCCCCCTCACCGGGACAGGAGGACTATGGCTACACCTTC.